This T cell receptor beta chain was captured in a study of shared clonotypes between healthy human individuals. Measured with immunoSEQ multiplex PCR; TCRdb has only the in-frame clones, and not every one. The data show about 2 million clones, with about 95% seen just once and roughly 1% held by the top ten. V was pared by 4 bases and J by 4 bases, with 13 bases between. Germline CDR1 and CDR2: MNHNS and SASEGT. This CDR3 spans 14 amino acids. This clone was observed a single time. CD8 cells regarded as naive lacked CD45RO, were positively chosen for CCR7, and omitted terminally differentiated effector memory CD45RA+ cells.

Source material: naive CD8+ T cells sorted from blood. The TCR comes from a man aged 18 to 30 in good health. The gene calls are TRBV6-1 and TRBJ1-2, with D tentatively TRBD1 (5 bases). CDR3 nucleotide sequence: TGTGCCAGCAGTGGTTGGGACGGACCCTATGGCTACACCTTC. This sequence encodes CASSGWDGPYGYTF.